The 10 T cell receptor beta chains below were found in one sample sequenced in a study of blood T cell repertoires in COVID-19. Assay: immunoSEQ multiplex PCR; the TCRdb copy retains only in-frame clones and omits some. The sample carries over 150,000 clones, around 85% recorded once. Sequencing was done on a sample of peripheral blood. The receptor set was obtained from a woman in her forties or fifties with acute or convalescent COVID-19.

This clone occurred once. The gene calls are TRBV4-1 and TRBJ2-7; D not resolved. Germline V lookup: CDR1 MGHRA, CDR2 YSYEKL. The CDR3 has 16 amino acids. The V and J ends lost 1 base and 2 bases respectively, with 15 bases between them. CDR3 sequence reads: CASSQATSTSTYEQYF. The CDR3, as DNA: TGCGCCAGCAGCCAAGCTACATCGACTTCTACCTACGAGCAGTACTTC.

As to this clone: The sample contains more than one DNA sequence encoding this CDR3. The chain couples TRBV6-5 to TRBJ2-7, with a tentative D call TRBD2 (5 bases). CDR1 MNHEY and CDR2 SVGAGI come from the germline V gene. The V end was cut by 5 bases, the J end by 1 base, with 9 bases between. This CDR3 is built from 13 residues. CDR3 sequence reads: CASSLRGSYEQYF. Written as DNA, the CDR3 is TGTGCCAGCAGTCTAAGAGGGTCCTACGAGCAGTACTTC.

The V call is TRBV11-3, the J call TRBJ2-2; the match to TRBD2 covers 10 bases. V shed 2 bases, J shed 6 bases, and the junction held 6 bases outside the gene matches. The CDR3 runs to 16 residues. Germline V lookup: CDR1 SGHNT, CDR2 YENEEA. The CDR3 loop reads CASSLSIAGGSGELFF. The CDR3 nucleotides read TGTGCCAGCAGCTTAAGTATAGCGGGAGGCTCCGGGGAGCTGTTTTTT.

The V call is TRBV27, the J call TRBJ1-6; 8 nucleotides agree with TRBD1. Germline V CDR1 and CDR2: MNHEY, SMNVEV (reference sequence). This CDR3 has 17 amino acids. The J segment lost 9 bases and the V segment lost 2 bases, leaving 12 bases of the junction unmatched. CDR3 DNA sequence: TGTGCCAGCAGTTTAAGCCTCCCGACAGGGGCGATTTCACCCCTCCACTTT. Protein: CASSLSLPTGAISPLHF.

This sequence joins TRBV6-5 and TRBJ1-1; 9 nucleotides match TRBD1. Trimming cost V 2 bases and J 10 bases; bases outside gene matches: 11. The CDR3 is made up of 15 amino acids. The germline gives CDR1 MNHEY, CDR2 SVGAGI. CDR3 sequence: CASSYAGTGSVGAFF. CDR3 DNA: TGTGCCAGCAGTTACGCCGGGACAGGGTCGGTTGGAGCTTTCTTT.

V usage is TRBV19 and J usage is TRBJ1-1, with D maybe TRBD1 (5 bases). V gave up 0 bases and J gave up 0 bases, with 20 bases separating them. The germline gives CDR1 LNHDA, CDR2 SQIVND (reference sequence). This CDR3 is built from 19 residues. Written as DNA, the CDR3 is TGTGCCAGTAGTATAGATGCGGGGGGGTACCCTCGAATGAACACTGAAGCTTTCTTT. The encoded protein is CASSIDAGGYPRMNTEAFF.

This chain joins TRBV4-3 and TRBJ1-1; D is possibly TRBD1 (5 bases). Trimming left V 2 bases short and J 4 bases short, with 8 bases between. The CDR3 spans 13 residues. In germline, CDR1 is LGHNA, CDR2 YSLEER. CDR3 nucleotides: TGCGCCAGCAGCCAAACAGGTAGCACTGAAGCTTTCTTT. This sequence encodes CASSQTGSTEAFF.

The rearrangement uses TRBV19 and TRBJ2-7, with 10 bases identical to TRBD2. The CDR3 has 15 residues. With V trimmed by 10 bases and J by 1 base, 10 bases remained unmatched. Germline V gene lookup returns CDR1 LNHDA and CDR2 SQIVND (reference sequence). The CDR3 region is CATSRTSGPSYEQYF. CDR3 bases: TGTGCCACCTCTAGGACTAGCGGACCTTCCTACGAGCAGTACTTC.

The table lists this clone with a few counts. The CDR3 loop is CASSLRTGGNGYTF. In nucleotides, the CDR3 is TGTGCCAGCAGTTTAAGGACAGGGGGGAATGGCTACACCTTC. The V call is TRBV28, the J call TRBJ1-2; 10 nucleotides line up with TRBD1. V was clipped by 2 bases and J by 6 bases; unmatched bases: 3. The length of the CDR3 is 14 residues. Germline CDR1 is MDHEN and CDR2 is SYDVKM.

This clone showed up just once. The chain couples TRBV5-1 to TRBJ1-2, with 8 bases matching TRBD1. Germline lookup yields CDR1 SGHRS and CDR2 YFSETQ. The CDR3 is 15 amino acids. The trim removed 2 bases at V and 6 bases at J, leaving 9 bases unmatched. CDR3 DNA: TGCGCCAGCAGCTTCAACGGCGGACAGGGAAATGGCTACACCTTC. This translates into CASSFNGGQGNGYTF. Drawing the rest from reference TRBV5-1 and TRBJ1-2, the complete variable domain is KAGVTQTPRYLIKTRGQQVTLSCSPISGHRSVSWYQQTPGQGLQFLFEYFSETQRNKGNFPGRFSGRQFSNSRSEMNVSTLELGDSALYLCASSFNGGQGNGYTFGSGTRLTVV.